The next 10 T cell receptor beta chains were all read from a single sample in a study of OX40 agonist ivuxolimab in advanced cancers. Profiling relied on immunoSEQ multiplex PCR, and the TCRdb table lists in-frame clones only, not all of them. The table lists some 80,000 clones, approximately 84% of them singletons. Here the sequenced sample was CD4+ or CD8+ T cells sorted from blood, taken in a trial of the OX40 agonist ivuxolimab. These receptors all come from an adult with an advanced solid tumor such as melanoma, head and neck, liver or kidney cancer.

The sample holds many counts of this clone. The chain couples TRBV7-9 to TRBJ2-2; tentatively, D is TRBD1 (6 bases). The ends were cut back, 6 bases at V and 7 bases at J, with 12 bases in the middle. From germline, CDR1 is SEHNR and CDR2 FQNEAQ (reference sequence). The CDR3 is 13 amino acids. The DNA of the CDR3 is TGTGCCAGCAGTACCCAGGGGAGCGGGGAGCTGTTTTTT. Protein sequence: CASSTQGSGELFF.

This rearrangement joins TRBV2 to TRBJ2-3, with TRBD2 as a possible D gene (5 bases). Germline CDR1 SNHLY, CDR2 FYNNEI. The CDR3 consists of 14 residues. Trimming pared 8 bases from V and 0 bases from J, leaving 12 bases between. The CDR3 DNA sequence: TGTGCCAGCGGTTCGGACTCCAGCACAGATACGCAGTATTTT. Amino acid sequence: CASGSDSSTDTQYF.

This sequence joins TRBV5-6 and TRBJ2-2; 9 bases align to TRBD1. CDR3 length equals 17 residues. The V and J ends lost 4 bases and 5 bases, in that order; junction bases with no gene match: 12. CDR1 and CDR2 (germline): SGHDT, YYEEEE. The CDR3 protein is CASSRVDRGRTTGELFF. CDR3 nucleotide sequence: TGTGCCAGCAGCCGAGTCGACAGGGGGAGGACGACCGGGGAGCTGTTTTTT.

The chain uses TRBV7-2 and TRBJ2-7; possibly TRBD2 for D (6 bases). The germline CDR1 and CDR2 sequences are SGHTA and FQGNSA. V was pared by 7 bases and J by 2 bases, with 12 bases between. The CDR3 has 13 residues. The CDR3 sequence: CASIPGLTYEQYF. DNA of the CDR3: TGTGCCAGCATCCCGGGACTGACCTACGAGCAGTACTTC.

This chain connects TRBV2 to TRBJ2-2; tentative D call: TRBD1 (5 bases). The CDR3 spans 15 residues. V lost 5 bases to trimming and J lost 3 bases, with 13 bases between them. The V gene's germline CDR1 is SNHLY and CDR2 FYNNEI. This CDR3 reads CASSSGFVDTGELFF. The CDR3 DNA reads TGTGCCAGCAGTTCAGGGTTTGTCGACACCGGGGAGCTGTTTTTT.

This rearrangement joins TRBV7-2 to TRBJ1-1; possibly TRBD1 for D (5 bases). Germline CDR1 reads SGHTA; CDR2 reads FQGNSA. Trimming took off 5 bases at V and 4 bases at J, with 23 bases between the two ends. CDR3 length: 17 amino acids. CDR3 amino acids: CASSVPRDAVVVTEAFF. The CDR3 bases are TGTGCCAGCAGCGTACCCCGGGACGCGGTTGTCGTCACTGAAGCTTTCTTT.

This clone turned up a few times. The J gene is TRBJ1-5, the V gene TRBV5-1; 7 nucleotides align to TRBD1. This CDR3 is built from 14 residues. CDR1 and CDR2 from the germline V gene are SGHRS and YFSETQ. V trimming: 5 bases; J trimming: 5 bases; junction bases outside the gene matches: 7. The chain's CDR3 is CASRPGTDDQPQHF. DNA for the CDR3: TGCGCCAGCAGGCCCGGGACAGATGATCAGCCCCAGCATTTT.

In this sample, this clone turned up once. CDR3 DNA sequence: TGTGCCAGTAGTATAGTGGGTAGCGGAAGCACAGATACGCAGTATTTT. Protein sequence: CASSIVGSGSTDTQYF. V gene TRBV19 combines with J gene TRBJ2-3; weak D call: TRBD2 (6 bases). CDR1 is LNHDA, CDR2 SQIVND, per germline (reference sequence). CDR3 length: 16 residues. The germline V and J ends were trimmed by 1 base and 0 bases, with 11 bases remaining between them.

This clone has a single count. This chain links TRBV5-4 with TRBJ2-1; D is undetermined. CDR3 length: 15 amino acids. CDR1 SGHNT and CDR2 YYREEE come from the germline V gene (reference sequence). The germline V and J ends were trimmed by 5 bases and 2 bases, with 14 bases remaining between them. CDR3 protein: CASSGSQSTYNEQFF. CDR3 sequence (DNA): TGTGCCAGCAGTGGATCTCAGAGTACCTACAATGAGCAGTTCTTC.

The genes are TRBV6-4 and TRBJ2-1; TRBD2 matches at 8 bases. The V gene end was trimmed by 6 bases and the J gene end by 1 base; junction bases not matched to a gene: 11. The CDR3 sequence is 17 residues long. Germline CDR1 MRHNA, CDR2 SNTAGT. CDR3 coding DNA: TGTGCCAGCAGCCGTACGTTGGCGGGAGGTTCCTACAATGAGCAGTTCTTC. This gives the protein CASSRTLAGGSYNEQFF.